These 22 T cell receptor beta chains came from one sample sequenced in a study of blood T cell repertoires in COVID-19. The method was immunoSEQ multiplex PCR; TCRdb's version includes in-frame clones alone and lacks a portion of them. The table lists around 76,000 clones, 75% to 90% of them singletons, with 5.1% in the top ten. Sequenced material: peripheral blood. The receptors originated from an elderly man with acute or convalescent COVID-19.

The chain recombines TRBV7-8 with TRBJ2-3, with 10 nucleotides matching TRBD2. After removal of 0 bases from V and 1 base from J, the junction contained 10 bases not matched to a gene. CDR1 is SGHVS, CDR2 FQNEAQ, per germline. The CDR3 is 19 residues long. The CDR3 DNA reads as TGTGCCAGCAGCTTAGCGGACGTCCCCGGGACTAGCGGCACAGATACGCAGTATTTT. Protein product: CASSLADVPGTSGTDTQYF.

The rearrangement joins TRBV6-5 to TRBJ1-2, with TRBD1 as a possible D gene (5 bases). The CDR3 sequence is 13 residues long. CDR1 MNHEY and CDR2 SVGAGI come from the germline V gene. V was clipped by 0 bases and J by 5 bases, with 7 bases between them. DNA for the CDR3: TGTGCCAGCAGTTACTCGGACACATATGGCTACACCTTC. This sequence encodes CASSYSDTYGYTF.

The rearrangement uses TRBV7-2 and TRBJ1-2; possible D gene TRBD1, 5 bases. CDR1 and CDR2 from the germline V gene are SGHTA and FQGNSA. This CDR3 is 13 amino acids long. Trimming removed 1 base from V and 8 bases from J, with 11 bases in between. The CDR3 loop reads CASSLVGVEGYTF. The CDR3, as DNA: TGTGCCAGCAGCTTAGTAGGGGTGGAGGGCTACACCTTC.

The chain uses TRBV7-3 and TRBJ2-2, with D unclear. CDR1 is SGHTA, CDR2 FQGTGA, per germline. CDR3 length equals 14 residues. Trimming stripped 2 bases from V and 7 bases from J, with 11 bases between. CDR3 loop: CASSLGISNGELFF. The CDR3 DNA reads TGTGCCAGCAGCTTAGGCATCTCGAACGGGGAGCTGTTTTTT.

The V and J genes are TRBV7-9 and TRBJ2-1; TRBD2 matches at 11 bases. From germline, CDR1 is SEHNR and CDR2 FQNEAQ (reference sequence). The ends lost 6 bases at V and 8 bases at J; junction bases unmatched: 9. This CDR3 is 15 amino acids long. In nucleotides, the CDR3 is TGTGCCAGCAGATCAGCTAGCGGGAGGCTCTATGAGCAGTTCTTC. As protein: CASRSASGRLYEQFF.

The rearrangement joins TRBV28 to TRBJ2-3, with 10 bases lining up with TRBD1. V shed 4 bases, J shed 4 bases, and the junction held 8 bases outside the gene matches. There are 16 residues in the CDR3. Germline CDR1 reads MDHEN; CDR2 reads SYDVKM. The DNA of the CDR3 is TGTGCCAGCAGTTCTCCCGGGACAGGGGCCTCAGATACGCAGTATTTT. This translates into CASSSPGTGASDTQYF.

The chain recombines TRBV10-1 with TRBJ2-3, with 9 nucleotides matching TRBD2. The CDR3 runs 14 residues. V lost 8 bases, J lost 3 bases, and 6 bases stayed unmatched. Germline CDR1 reads WNHNN; CDR2 reads SYGVQD (reference sequence). The CDR3 DNA reads TGCGCCAGCGGGAGTAGCGGGAGTACAGATACGCAGTATTTT. Protein product: CASGSSGSTDTQYF.

The gene calls are TRBV6-5 and TRBJ1-3, with D tentatively TRBD1 (5 bases). V was pared by 5 bases and J by 0 bases, with 11 bases between. This CDR3 is 15 amino acids long. Germline V gene data show CDR1 as MNHEY and CDR2 as SVGAGI. The CDR3 loop is CASSLRDSSGNTIYF. For the CDR3, the DNA is TGTGCCAGCAGTCTCAGGGACTCCTCTGGAAACACCATATATTTT.

The chain links TRBV28 to TRBJ2-1; weak D call: TRBD2 (5 bases). Trimming took 3 bases from V and 4 from J, leaving 13 bases between them. The germline V gene encodes CDR1 MDHEN and CDR2 SYDVKM. This CDR3 region has 15 residues. The CDR3 bases are TGTGCCAGCAGTTTTTCGGACGGGAAATACAATGAGCAGTTCTTC. This gives the protein CASSFSDGKYNEQFF.

The chain has TRBV27 and TRBJ2-1, with D possibly being TRBD1 (6 bases). The germline V gene encodes CDR1 MNHEY and CDR2 SMNVEV (reference sequence). V shed 2 bases and J shed 6 bases, with 17 bases lying between them. The CDR3 covers 16 residues. This CDR3 is CASSLEPGQRINEQFF. For the CDR3, the DNA is TGTGCCAGCAGTTTAGAGCCTGGACAGCGTATCAATGAGCAGTTCTTC.

V is TRBV7-2 and J is TRBJ2-3; TRBD2 matches at 12 bases. With V trimmed by 3 bases and J by 1 base, 8 bases remained unmatched. Germline lookup yields CDR1 SGHTA and CDR2 FQGNSA. This CDR3 region has 18 residues. The CDR3, as DNA: TGTGCCAGCAGCTTGTATCCTAGCGGGGGGGCGGGCACAGATACGCAGTATTTT. Protein product: CASSLYPSGGAGTDTQYF. Looking up the rest from reference TRBV7-2 and TRBJ2-3 gives the full variable domain: GAGVSQSPSNKVTEKGKDVELRCDPISGHTALYWYRQSLGQGLEFLIYFQGNSAPDKSGLPSDRFSAERTGGSVSTLTIQRTQQEDSAVYLCASSLYPSGGAGTDTQYFGPGTRLTVL.

The chain uses TRBV18 and TRBJ1-2; 7 positions match TRBD1. V trimming: 1 base; J trimming: 3 bases; junction bases outside the gene matches: 2. The CDR3 is 14 residues long. CDR1 and CDR2 from the germline V gene are KGHSH and LQKENI. The CDR3 DNA follows: TGTGCCAGCTCACCACAGGGGGCCGACTATGGCTACACCTTC. Translated: CASSPQGADYGYTF.

This clone has only one observation. This sequence joins TRBV7-2 and TRBJ2-4, with TRBD2 matching over 7 bases. The CDR3 loop spans 14 amino acids. CDR1 is SGHTA and CDR2 is FQGNSA in the germline V gene. J gave up 7 bases and V 3 bases, and 6 bases lay outside the gene matches. Written as DNA, the CDR3 is TGTGCCAGCAGCTTGCCGGGGGGTGTGAACATTCAGTACTTC. Its translation: CASSLPGGVNIQYF.

The chain has TRBV5-1 and TRBJ2-1; the D gene is possibly TRBD2 (5 bases). V lost 4 bases, J lost 7 bases, and 24 bases lay in between. The CDR3 contains 17 residues. Germline loops: CDR1 SGHRS, CDR2 YFSETQ. This CDR3 is CASSPREGLLVGNEQFF. The CDR3 coding sequence is TGCGCCAGCAGCCCGAGGGAAGGCCTTCTAGTGGGTAATGAGCAGTTCTTC.

This clone was detected only once. The chain employs TRBV4-1 and TRBJ2-2, with D perhaps TRBD2 (6 bases). This CDR3 is 15 amino acids long. The germline V gene encodes CDR1 MGHRA and CDR2 YSYEKL. The V gene lost 8 bases and the J gene lost 2 bases, with 15 bases spanning the gap. This chain's CDR3 is CASSRPGLNTGELFF. CDR3 nucleotides: TGCGCCAGCTCGCGGCCGGGACTTAACACCGGGGAGCTGTTTTTT.

The V call is TRBV19, the J call TRBJ2-7, with 8 bases that match TRBD1. J gave up 2 bases and V 1 base, and 4 bases lay outside the gene matches. CDR3 length: 15 residues. CDR1 is LNHDA and CDR2 is SQIVND in the germline V gene (reference sequence). The chain's CDR3 is CASSIVRTGTYEQYF. CDR3 DNA: TGTGCCAGTAGTATAGTACGGACAGGGACCTACGAGCAGTACTTC.

V gene TRBV10-3 combines with J gene TRBJ2-1; D call uncertain. Between the trimmed V and J ends, which lost 1 base and 0 bases, there was a span of 10 bases. The CDR3 is made up of 16 amino acids. From germline, CDR1 is ENHRY and CDR2 SYGVKD. Here the CDR3 reads CAISEWQVSSYNEQFF. CDR3 bases: TGTGCCATCAGTGAGTGGCAGGTAAGCTCCTACAATGAGCAGTTCTTC.

The genes are TRBV5-5 and TRBJ2-7, with 8 bases lining up with TRBD1. The CDR3 extends over 15 amino acids. Per the germline V gene, CDR1 is SGHKS and CDR2 is YYEKEE (reference sequence). The V gene end was trimmed by 1 base and the J gene end by 5 bases; junction bases not matched to a gene: 8. DNA for the CDR3: TGTGCCAGCAGCTTGCTGACAGGGGCGGATGACGAGCAGTACTTC. It translates to CASSLLTGADDEQYF.

This clone was detected once. This chain joins TRBV28 and TRBJ2-3; 9 bases are a match to TRBD1. This CDR3 comprises 20 residues. Losses at the gene ends were 6 bases for V and 4 bases for J; bases not matched to a gene: 23. The germline V gene has CDR1 MDHEN and CDR2 SYDVKM. CDR3 DNA: TGTGCCAGCAGCTTCTACCACTTCAGTCCGAGACGGACAGGGGCAGATACGCAGTATTTT. Translation gives CASSFYHFSPRRTGADTQYF.

The rearrangement uses TRBV9 and TRBJ2-2; 7 nucleotides match TRBD1. The CDR3 consists of 14 residues. The J segment lost 7 bases and the V segment lost 0 bases, leaving 3 bases of the junction unmatched. Germline V CDR1 and CDR2: SGDLS, YYNGEE. The CDR3 reads CASSVGQGIGELFF. The CDR3 DNA reads TGTGCCAGCAGCGTAGGACAGGGAATCGGGGAGCTGTTTTTT.

The rearrangement uses TRBV14 and TRBJ1-1; maybe TRBD1 (6 bases). Trimming pared 1 base from V and 4 bases from J, leaving 22 bases between. From germline, CDR1 is SGHDN and CDR2 FVKESK. The CDR3 runs 18 residues. The CDR3 DNA reads as TGTGCCAGCAGCCAAGTTTGGTTAACCGGGGGGCAGGGCACTGAAGCTTTCTTT. Translating it yields CASSQVWLTGGQGTEAFF.

The genes are TRBV6-4 and TRBJ2-2, with 7 bases that match TRBD1. The junction had 3 bases not matched to a gene; V was cut back by 7 bases and J by 1 base. This CDR3 spans 14 amino acids. Germline loops: CDR1 MRHNA, CDR2 SNTAGT. The CDR3 DNA follows: TGTGCCAGCAAGAGGGACAGGAACACCGGGGAGCTGTTTTTT. This gives the protein CASKRDRNTGELFF.